A selection of T cell receptor beta chains follows, all from one sample in a study of cytomegalovirus exposure and HLA in healthy donors. Only in-frame clones appear in the TCRdb table, and some are missing; sequencing was by immunoSEQ multiplex PCR. The repertoire holds around 110,000 clones, almost 70% seen once, with around 10% in the top ten. The sequenced sample was PBMCs. These receptors came from a man aged 30-40 years in good health and CMV-seropositive. Each CDR3 is given with its conserved first and last residue. The D gene is left open where the match is weak. The size entry is marked missing in some rows and otherwise reads once, few, many or a size class.

D gene,V gene,J gene,clone size,CDR3 DNA,CDR3 protein
-,TRBV7-7,TRBJ2-5,-,TGTGCTAGCAGCTTAGGAGCGGGTATCCAAGAGACCCAGTACTTC,CASSLGAGIQETQYF
TRBD1,TRBV7-9,TRBJ1-2,-,TGTGCCAGCAGCCCAAGGGGGCTGGATGGCTACACCTTC,CASSPRGLDGYTF
-,TRBV5-1,TRBJ2-5,-,TGCGCCAGCACGTACGGGGGATACCAAGAGACCCAGTACTTC,CASTYGGYQETQYF
-,TRBV19,TRBJ1-3,-,TGTGCCAGTACTCTCGGGGTCTCTGGAAACACCATATATTTT,CASTLGVSGNTIYF
-,TRBV30,TRBJ1-1,-,TGTGCCTGGACTTCCTTAGTGGACACTGAAGCTTTCTTT,CAWTSLVDTEAFF
TRBD1,TRBV19,TRBJ1-5,-,TGTGCCAGTAGTATTATACAGGGGGCGAGCAATCAGCCCCAGCATTTT,CASSIIQGASNQPQHF
-,TRBV6-5,TRBJ2-7,few,TGTGCCAGCAGTCCCTACAGTCTTAGCTCCTACGAGCAGTACTTC,CASSPYSLSSYEQYF
TRBD1,TRBV27,TRBJ2-7,few,TGTGCCAGCAGTCCTACAGGGGGATGGGCGGACGAGCAGTACTTC,CASSPTGGWADEQYF
-,TRBV9,TRBJ2-2,-,TGTGCCAGCAGCGTAGAGAAGACATTGACGAACACCGGGGAGCTGTTTTTT,CASSVEKTLTNTGELFF
-,TRBV13,TRBJ1-3,few,TGTGCCAGCAGCCCCCGATTTTTCGGGGCTGGAAACACCATATATTTT,CASSPRFFGAGNTIYF
TRBD2,TRBV27,TRBJ2-3,-,TGTGCCAGCAGTTTAGCTCCATCTCCTCGACTAGCGGAATTCACAGATACGCAGTATTTT,CASSLAPSPRLAEFTDTQYF
-,TRBV29-1,TRBJ1-1,-,TGCAGCGTTGCCTCAGGGATGAACACTGAAGCTTTCTTT,CSVASGMNTEAFF
-,TRBV7-3,TRBJ2-3,-,TGTGCCAGCAGCCCGGGGCTAGCGAGAAGCACAGATACGCAGTATTTT,CASSPGLARSTDTQYF
-,TRBV5-4,TRBJ2-1,-,TGTGCCAGCAGCTTGATTGGCAGGGAATTCACGGTTGGACGGGCGCATGAGCAGTTCTTC,CASSLIGREFTVGRAHEQFF
-,TRBV10-1,TRBJ2-3,few,TGCGCCAGCAGTGCTGGAGCAGATACGCAGTATTTT,CASSAGADTQYF
-,TRBV28,TRBJ2-4,-,TGTGCCAGCAGTTTATTTGGGGGCGAGAACATTCAGTACTTC,CASSLFGGENIQYF
-,TRBV29-1,TRBJ1-5,-,TGCAGCGTCTACAGGGACAATCAGCCCCAGCATTTT,CSVYRDNQPQHF
-,TRBV6-6,TRBJ1-2,-,TGTGCCAGCACTCCCGGGATGGTCTTCTACACCTTC,CASTPGMVFYTF
TRBD1,TRBV19,TRBJ2-7,-,TGTGCCAGTAGTATCCACGGTGCTAGGACAGGAGACTCCTACGAGCAGTACTTC,CASSIHGARTGDSYEQYF
-,TRBV9,TRBJ2-5,-,TGTGCCAGCAGCGTAACGGGCAGGGGGGTGGAGACCCAGTACTTC,CASSVTGRGVETQYF
-,TRBV7-2,TRBJ2-4,-,TGTGCCAGCAGCCCGGTGCAGGACGGAGGCATTCAGTACTTC,CASSPVQDGGIQYF
TRBD2,TRBV2,TRBJ2-1,-,TGTGCCAGCCAAATGGAGGCGGGAGGCTCGGGTGAGCAGTTCTTC,CASQMEAGGSGEQFF
TRBD1,TRBV6-5,TRBJ1-5,-,TGTGCCAGCAGGGGACAGGGCAGTAATCAGCCCCAGCATTTT,CASRGQGSNQPQHF
TRBD2,TRBV7-8,TRBJ2-2,-,TGTGCCAGCATCCCGGGGGGGCAGGACACCGGGGAGCTGTTTTTT,CASIPGGQDTGELFF
-,TRBV5-6,TRBJ1-1,once,TGTGCCAGCAGCTTGGCGGGGGGCCGGAACACTGAAGCTTTCTTT,CASSLAGGRNTEAFF
TRBD1,TRBV29-1,TRBJ1-1,few,TGCAGCGTTGAAGTATTTCGTGGAGGGGGCTACACTGAAGCTTTCTTT,CSVEVFRGGGYTEAFF
TRBD1,TRBV11-2,TRBJ2-7,few,TGTGCCAGCAGCTTACCCCAAACCGGGACAGGGAGTAACTTC,CASSLPQTGTGSNF
-,TRBV30,TRBJ2-3,few,TGTGCCTGGGGCGGAGCCACAGATACGCAGTATTTT,CAWGGATDTQYF
-,TRBV6-1,TRBJ2-2,-,TGTGCCAGCAGTGTCAGGCACCCTGACACCGGGGAGCTGTTTTTT,CASSVRHPDTGELFF
-,TRBV18,TRBJ1-3,-,TGTGCCAGCTCACCACCGACAGAAGGAATCTCTGGAAACACCATATATTTT,CASSPPTEGISGNTIYF
TRBD1,TRBV29-1,TRBJ1-2,-,TGCAGCGGGCGGACAGGGGGAATCTATGGCTACACCTTC,CSGRTGGIYGYTF
-,TRBV12-5,TRBJ1-1,-,TGTGCTAGTGGTTTGTATGGGGGCACGGGGTACACTGAAGCTTTCTTT,CASGLYGGTGYTEAFF
TRBD1,TRBV28,TRBJ1-5,once,TGTGCCAGCAGTTCCCAGGGGGCCAATCAGCCCCAGCATTTT,CASSSQGANQPQHF
-,TRBV29-1,TRBJ1-1,few,TGCAGCGTTGATGGGGGGGGTAGGACTGAAGCTTTCTTT,CSVDGGGRTEAFF
-,TRBV2,TRBJ2-7,-,TGTGCCAGCAGTGAAGGTAGGCAGGGGATCCCTGCCTACGAGCAGTACTTC,CASSEGRQGIPAYEQYF
TRBD1,TRBV6-5,TRBJ1-1,-,TGTGCCAGCAGTTACTCTTCCGCCGGGACAGTTTCCGAAGCTTTCTTT,CASSYSSAGTVSEAFF
-,TRBV9,TRBJ2-5,-,TGTGCCAGCAGCGTAGCGGCGGGACCAGAGACCCAGTACTTC,CASSVAAGPETQYF
TRBD1,TRBV7-9,TRBJ1-1,once,TGTGCCAGCAGCTTAGTTCAGGGGGGAACTGAAGCTTTCTTT,CASSLVQGGTEAFF
TRBD1,TRBV11-2,TRBJ1-1,-,TGTGCCAGCAGCTTCCAGGACAGGGTGAGGAACGGTGAAGCTTTCTTT,CASSFQDRVRNGEAFF
-,TRBV9,TRBJ2-1,few,TGTGCCAGCAGCGTAGCACAGCGGATAGACAATGAGCAGTTCTTC,CASSVAQRIDNEQFF
TRBD2,TRBV15,TRBJ2-1,-,TGTGCCACCAGCAGAGGGCGGGAGATGCACAATGAGCAGTTCTTC,CATSRGREMHNEQFF
-,TRBV2,TRBJ1-1,-,TGTGCCAGCAGTGAGGTACCAGGGTCGTTTTCTGAAGCTTTCTTT,CASSEVPGSFSEAFF
TRBD2,TRBV6-1,TRBJ2-7,-,TGTGCCAGCAGTGAAGAAGGGACTAGCGGGTACGAGCAGTACTTC,CASSEEGTSGYEQYF
-,TRBV7-9,TRBJ1-1,-,TGTGCCAGCAGCCTCCACGGGGGGGTCGAAGCTTTCTTT,CASSLHGGVEAFF
-,TRBV11-3,TRBJ2-3,-,TGTGCCAGCAGCTTGAGGATCACAGATACGCAGTATTTT,CASSLRITDTQYF
-,TRBV4-2,TRBJ2-5,-,TGTGCCAGCAGCCAAGGAGAGGCGGGGAGTCAAGAGACCCAGTACTTC,CASSQGEAGSQETQYF
-,TRBV5-6,TRBJ2-1,few,TGTGCCAGCAGCTTGGACAGGGCCTACAATGAGCAGTTCTTC,CASSLDRAYNEQFF
-,TRBV5-1,TRBJ2-3,-,TGCGCCAGCAGCTTAACGACTAGTCCTAGCACAGATACGCAGTATTTT,CASSLTTSPSTDTQYF
TRBD1,TRBV19,TRBJ1-2,-,TGTGCCAGTAGTCGGGACAGCCTCTATGGCTACACCTTC,CASSRDSLYGYTF
-,TRBV2,TRBJ1-2,-,TGTGCCAGCAGTCGCGGGACGGACTATGGCTACACCTTC,CASSRGTDYGYTF
-,TRBV30,TRBJ1-6,-,TGTGCCTGGATTTCGACAGGCTGGAATTCACCCCTCCACTTT,CAWISTGWNSPLHF
TRBD2,TRBV4-1,TRBJ2-5,-,TGCGCCAGCAGCCTCGTCCTAGCGGTGCAAGAGACCCAGTACTTC,CASSLVLAVQETQYF
-,TRBV6-5,TRBJ2-7,-,TGTGCCAGCAGTTACTCTATGGGGACAAAGAATCACGAGCAGTACTTC,CASSYSMGTKNHEQYF
-,TRBV28,TRBJ1-2,-,TGTGCCAGCAGTTTGATTTCGCGGGGTAGCTATGGCTACACCTTC,CASSLISRGSYGYTF
TRBD1,TRBV2,TRBJ1-2,few,TGTGCCAGCAGTGAACAGGGGGGCTATGGCTACACCTTC,CASSEQGGYGYTF
TRBD1,TRBV25-1,TRBJ2-3,-,TGTGCCAGCAGTGACGGACAGGGGGACACAGATACGCAGTATTTT,CASSDGQGDTDTQYF
TRBD1,TRBV2,TRBJ1-2,few,TGTGCCAGCAGTTATACCGGGACAGGCGGGGACTACACCTTC,CASSYTGTGGDYTF